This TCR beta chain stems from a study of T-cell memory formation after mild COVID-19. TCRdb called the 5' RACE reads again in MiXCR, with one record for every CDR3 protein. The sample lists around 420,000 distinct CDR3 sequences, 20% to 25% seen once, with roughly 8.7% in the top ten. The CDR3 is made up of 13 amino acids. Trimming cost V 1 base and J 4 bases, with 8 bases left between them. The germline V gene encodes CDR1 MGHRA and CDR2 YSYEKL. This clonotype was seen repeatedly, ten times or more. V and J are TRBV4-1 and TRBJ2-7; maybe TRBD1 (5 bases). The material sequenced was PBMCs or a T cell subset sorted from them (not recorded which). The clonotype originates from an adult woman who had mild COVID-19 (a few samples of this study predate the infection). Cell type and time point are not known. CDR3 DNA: TGCGCCAGCAGCCAAGGGGCAGGGTACGAGCAGTACTTC. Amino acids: CASSQGAGYEQYF.